One sample yielded the 23 T cell receptor beta chains listed below, sequenced in a study of T cell responses to AZD1222 COVID-19 vaccine. Generated by immunoSEQ multiplex PCR, the TCRdb table keeps only in-frame clones and is missing some. Of approximately 82,000 clones listed, over 90% are singletons. Specimen: peripheral blood, collected on day 0 of AZD1222 vaccination. The receptors originated from an adult in good health.

The chain uses TRBV6-1 and TRBJ1-1; D uncertain. This CDR3 spans 13 amino acids. Between the trimmed V and J ends, which lost 2 bases and 4 bases, there was a span of 8 bases. Germline V gene data show CDR1 as MNHNS and CDR2 as SASEGT. CDR3 sequence: CASSEMYGTEAFF. The CDR3 coding sequence is TGTGCCAGCAGTGAAATGTATGGCACTGAAGCTTTCTTT.

The chain carries TRBV18 and TRBJ1-1; D gene uncertain. CDR3 length: 15 amino acids. Germline V gene sequence: CDR1 KGHSH, CDR2 LQKENI. V gave up 0 bases and J gave up 4 bases, with 12 bases separating them. The CDR3, as DNA: TGTGCCAGCTCACCACCTGGGTCAGGCCTCACTGAAGCTTTCTTT. Its protein is CASSPPGSGLTEAFF.

This clone was seen a handful of times. The V gene is TRBV11-2, the J gene TRBJ2-7, with TRBD1 identical over 10 bases. Germline V gene lookup returns CDR1 SGHAT and CDR2 FQNNGV. V lost 4 bases to trimming and J lost 3 bases; unmatched junction nucleotides: 3. There are 14 residues in the CDR3. In nucleotides, the CDR3 is TGTGCCAGCAGCTACCGGACAGGGGGCTACGAGCAGTACTTC. Translating it yields CASSYRTGGYEQYF.

The J gene is TRBJ2-5, the V gene TRBV28; tentative D call: TRBD1 (6 bases). The CDR3 length is 15 residues. V lost 7 bases, J lost 5 bases, and 20 bases lay in between. Germline V CDR1 and CDR2: MDHEN, SYDVKM. The CDR3: CASTIAQGLTETQYF. CDR3 bases: TGTGCCAGCACCATCGCGCAGGGGCTCACGGAGACCCAGTACTTC.

The CDR3 region has the DNA TGTGCCAGTCTCCGGACCGGGACGCGGCGCTACGAGCAGTACTTC. Its protein is CASLRTGTRRYEQYF. V usage is TRBV28 and J usage is TRBJ2-7; D may be TRBD1 or TRBD2 (5 bases each). Germline V CDR1 and CDR2: MDHEN, SYDVKM. V gave up 9 bases and J gave up 3 bases, with 21 bases separating them. This CDR3 region has 15 residues.

The gene calls are TRBV9 and TRBJ2-5; TRBD2 is a possible D gene (6 bases). The CDR3 runs to 15 residues. V was trimmed by 0 bases and J by 5 bases, leaving 14 bases between them. CDR1 is SGDLS, CDR2 YYNGEE, per germline. CDR3 bases: TGTGCCAGCAGCGTAGCTTCTAGCGCCCAGGAGACCCAGTACTTC. It codes for CASSVASSAQETQYF.

This clone has only one observation. CDR3 sequence reads: CASSPGLPTDTQYF. The CDR3 DNA reads TGTGCCAGCAGTCCGGGACTACCCACAGATACGCAGTATTTT. The V gene is TRBV7-2, the J gene TRBJ2-3, with 7 bases matching TRBD2. The CDR3 is 14 residues long. Germline CDR1 is SGHTA and CDR2 is FQGNSA. The V segment lost 6 bases and the J segment 2 bases; nucleotides outside the gene matches: 5.

The genes are TRBV19 and TRBJ1-2; 9 bases map to TRBD1. Per germline, CDR1 LNHDA and CDR2 SQIVND (reference sequence). This CDR3 comprises 13 residues. J lost 5 bases, V lost 4 bases, and 2 bases had no gene match. CDR3 DNA: TGTGCCAGTAGTACGGGGACAGGGTATGGCTACACCTTC. The encoded protein is CASSTGTGYGYTF. Full variable domain (remainder filled in from reference TRBV19 and TRBJ1-2): DGGITQSPKYLFRKEGQNVTLSCEQNLNHDAMYWYRQDPGQGLRLIYYSQIVNDFQKGDIAEGYSVSREKKESFPLTVTSAQKNPTAFYLCASSTGTGYGYTFGSGTRLTVV.

The gene calls are TRBV15 and TRBJ1-5; D gene uncertain. The germline V and J ends were trimmed by 0 bases and 3 bases, with 6 bases remaining between them. CDR3 size: 14 residues. The germline CDR1 and CDR2 sequences are LNHNV and YYDKDF (reference sequence). Here the CDR3 reads CATSRDTINQPQHF. DNA of the CDR3: TGTGCCACCAGCAGAGATACGATCAATCAGCCCCAGCATTTT.

This clone was recorded only once. V and J are TRBV15 and TRBJ2-3; no firm D call. Germline V gene data show CDR1 as LNHNV and CDR2 as YYDKDF (reference sequence). Trimming shortened V by 0 bases and J by 2 bases, and 3 bases separated the two germline ends. The CDR3 extends over 13 amino acids. CDR3 nucleotides: TGTGCCACCAGCAGAGATGCCACAGATACGCAGTATTTT. Its protein is CATSRDATDTQYF.

This rearrangement joins TRBV10-3 to TRBJ1-1; D unresolved. Trimming removed 4 bases at V and 1 base at J, with 10 bases between. The CDR3 spans 14 residues. CDR1 ENHRY and CDR2 SYGVKD come from the germline V gene. CDR3 coding DNA: TGTGCCATCAGTGTGGGCGGGAGGAACACTGAAGCTTTCTTT. Translation: CAISVGGRNTEAFF.

CDR3: CASSRISTGNTEAFF. The CDR3 nucleotides are TGCGCCAGCAGCCGAATCTCAACAGGGAACACTGAAGCTTTCTTT. The chain employs TRBV5-1 and TRBJ1-1; weak D call: TRBD1 (5 bases). This CDR3 spans 15 amino acids. CDR1 is SGHRS, CDR2 YFSETQ, per germline. The V and J ends lost 4 bases and 1 base respectively, with 14 bases between them.

Only one count was recorded for this clone. At one boundary the junction diverges from the germline segment, which might be a read error. CDR3: CASTSTGWDRDF. CDR3 coding DNA: TGTGCCAGCACCTCTACCGGTTGGGACAGAGACTTC. This chain uses TRBV28 with TRBJ2-7, with 7 bases identical to TRBD1. The CDR3 contains 12 residues. Germline CDR1 reads MDHEN; CDR2 reads SYDVKM.

V and J are TRBV5-5 and TRBJ2-3; no clear D gene. The CDR3 is 15 amino acids. Germline V CDR1 and CDR2: SGHKS, YYEKEE (reference sequence). V was clipped by 0 bases and J by 4 bases, with 12 bases between them. CDR3 DNA: TGTGCCAGCAGCTTGGGTGTCTCTTCGGCAGATACGCAGTATTTT. This encodes CASSLGVSSADTQYF.

The V and J genes are TRBV7-2 and TRBJ1-6; D call uncertain. This CDR3 comprises 16 residues. Germline assignment: CDR1 SGHTA and CDR2 FQGNSA. The V and J ends lost 2 bases and 0 bases respectively, with 8 bases between them. The CDR3 reads CASSLFGSSYNSPLHF. CDR3 bases: TGTGCCAGCAGCTTATTCGGGAGCTCCTATAATTCACCCCTCCACTTT.

This chain links TRBV15 with TRBJ1-5, with D unresolved. V lost 6 bases to trimming and J lost 0 bases, with 9 bases between them. The CDR3 extends over 14 amino acids. Germline lookup yields CDR1 LNHNV and CDR2 YYDKDF (reference sequence). CDR3 nucleotides: TGTGCCACCAGACGGCTTAATAGCAATCAGCCCCAGCATTTT. This codes for CATRRLNSNQPQHF.

This chain uses TRBV15 with TRBJ2-4; TRBD2 matches 9 bases. There are 18 residues in the CDR3. The V segment lost 3 bases and the J segment 0 bases; nucleotides outside the gene matches: 9. Germline loops: CDR1 LNHNV, CDR2 YYDKDF (reference sequence). The CDR3 spells CATSRPAGGPLAKNIQYF. The DNA for the CDR3 is TGTGCCACCAGCAGGCCAGCGGGGGGACCCTTAGCCAAAAACATTCAGTACTTC.

The chain is built from TRBV9 and TRBJ2-3, with a weak D call TRBD1 (5 bases). Germline CDR1 is SGDLS and CDR2 is YYNGEE. Deletions cut 3 bases from V and 4 bases from J, with 18 bases between. The CDR3 runs 16 residues. The CDR3 DNA follows: TGTGCCAGCAGCGCCCTTCAGGGTTCAGTATCAGATACGCAGTATTTT. This codes for CASSALQGSVSDTQYF.

The gene calls are TRBV7-2 and TRBJ2-7; D unresolved. The CDR3 runs to 13 residues. CDR1 is SGHTA, CDR2 FQGNSA, per germline. Trimming took off 5 bases at V and 3 bases at J, with 11 bases between the two ends. The CDR3 bases are TGTGCCAGCAGCCCCCGACTGATCTACGAGCAGTACTTC. As protein: CASSPRLIYEQYF.

This clone was observed once. The CDR3 sequence: CASSPGNEQFF. In DNA, the CDR3 is TGTGCCAGCTCACCAGGGAATGAGCAGTTCTTC. J is TRBJ2-1 and V is TRBV18, with D unresolved. Germline lookup yields CDR1 KGHSH and CDR2 LQKENI. This CDR3 contains 11 residues. Trimming shortened V by 2 bases and J by 7 bases, and 3 bases separated the two germline ends.

V is TRBV3-1 (or the pseudogene TRBV3-2) and J is TRBJ1-2, with 7 positions matching TRBD1. Germline V lookup: CDR1 LGHDT, CDR2 YNNKEL (reference sequence). This CDR3 comprises 16 residues. J gave up 3 bases and V 2 bases, and 9 bases lay outside the gene matches. CDR3 sequence: CASSQQSAGTDYGYTF. In DNA, the CDR3 is TGTGCCAGCAGCCAACAGTCCGCCGGGACAGACTATGGCTACACCTTC.

The rearrangement joins TRBV19 to TRBJ1-1; unclear D gene. There are 15 residues in the CDR3. The V end lost 5 bases, the J end lost 6 bases, and 19 bases lay between the germline ends. CDR1 and CDR2 (germline): LNHDA, SQIVND (reference sequence). The CDR3 is CASSVRNPGTAEAFF. The CDR3 DNA sequence: TGTGCCAGTAGTGTCAGGAACCCCGGCACCGCTGAAGCTTTCTTT.

The chain links TRBV5-6 to TRBJ2-5; D gene uncertain. The CDR3 has 19 amino acids. CDR1 is SGHDT, CDR2 YYEEEE, per germline. Trimming left V 1 base short and J 1 base short, with 23 bases between. CDR3 nucleotide sequence: TGTGCCAGCAGCTTGAAGGGCCCCGGCGGACCCGCTTTCCAAGAGACCCAGTACTTC. Its translation: CASSLKGPGGPAFQETQYF.